This section outlines one T cell receptor beta chain sequence together with its context. The data derive from a study of blood T cell repertoires in COVID-19. Original analysis: Using reference gene primer amplification, nucleated cell counts were estimated. Assay used: immunoSEQ multiplex PCR; TCRdb lists only in-frame clones, some missing. V, J and clone size derive from that table, while D and trimming were established from the DNA sequence. Of 30,000 to 35,000 clones in the sample, around 86% were seen once. CDR1 is KGHSH and CDR2 is LQKENI in the germline V gene. The CDR3 spans 15 residues. V lost 4 bases, J lost 0 bases, and 5 bases stayed unmatched.

The rearrangement uses TRBV18 and TRBJ2-7; 8 positions match TRBD1. The sequence came from a man aged 55 to 70 with active COVID-19. Material for sequencing was peripheral blood. Written as DNA, the CDR3 is TGTGCCAGCTCACTCGGACAGGGACCCTCCTACGAGCAGTACTTC. Its translation is CASSLGQGPSYEQYF.